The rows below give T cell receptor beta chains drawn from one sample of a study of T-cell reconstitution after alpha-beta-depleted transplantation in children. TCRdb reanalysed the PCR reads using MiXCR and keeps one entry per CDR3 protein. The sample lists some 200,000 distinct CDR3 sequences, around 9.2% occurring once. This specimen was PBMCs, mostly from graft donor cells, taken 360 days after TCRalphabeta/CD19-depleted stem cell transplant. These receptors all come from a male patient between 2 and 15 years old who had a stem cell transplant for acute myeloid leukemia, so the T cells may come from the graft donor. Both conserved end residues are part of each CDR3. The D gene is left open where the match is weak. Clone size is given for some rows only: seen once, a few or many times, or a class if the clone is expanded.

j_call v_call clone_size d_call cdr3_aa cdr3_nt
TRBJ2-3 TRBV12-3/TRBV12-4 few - CASSLWQGNRDTQYF TGTGCCAGCAGTCTATGGCAGGGGAACAGAGATACGCAGTATTTT
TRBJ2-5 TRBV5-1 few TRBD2 CASSLAGLAGRIETQYF TGCGCCAGCAGCTTGGCTGGACTAGCGGGGAGAATAGAGACCCAGTACTTC
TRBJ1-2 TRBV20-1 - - CSAPSGILWFYGYTF TGCAGTGCTCCTTCAGGGATCCTGTGGTTCTATGGCTACACCTTC
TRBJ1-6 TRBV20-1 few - CSASSQGNNSPLHF TGCAGTGCTAGTTCGCAGGGTAATAATTCACCCCTCCACTTT
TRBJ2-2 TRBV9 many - CASSGGATGELFF TGTGCCAGCAGCGGGGGGGCCACCGGGGAGCTGTTTTTT
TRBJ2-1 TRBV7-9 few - CASSPPDRSYNEQFF TGTGCCAGCAGCCCTCCGGACAGATCCTACAATGAGCAGTTCTTC
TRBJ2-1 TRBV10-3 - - CAIGRDEQFF TGTGCCATCGGCCGGGATGAGCAGTTCTTC
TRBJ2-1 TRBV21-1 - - CASSRVINEQFF TGTGCCAGCAGCAGGGTCATCAATGAGCAGTTCTTC
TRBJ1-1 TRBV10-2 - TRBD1 CASRPTQGARNTEAFF TGCGCCAGCAGACCCACACAGGGGGCGCGGAACACTGAAGCTTTCTTT
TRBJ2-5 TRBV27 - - CASSLGTRGETQYF TGTGCCAGCAGTTTAGGAACTAGGGGCGAGACCCAGTACTTC
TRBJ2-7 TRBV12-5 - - CASVEAYEQYF TGTGCTAGTGTCGAGGCCTACGAGCAGTACTTC
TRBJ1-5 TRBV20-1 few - CSARSTVDQPQHF TGCAGTGCTAGATCTACAGTGGATCAGCCCCAGCATTTT
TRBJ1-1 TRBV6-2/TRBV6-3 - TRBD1 CASRLGTENTEAFF TGTGCCAGCAGACTCGGGACAGAGAACACTGAAGCTTTCTTT
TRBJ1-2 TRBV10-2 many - CASSGTKYGYTF TGCGCCAGCAGCGGGACAAAATATGGCTACACCTTC
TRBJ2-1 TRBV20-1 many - CSAPSNEQFF TGCAGTGCTCCCTCCAATGAGCAGTTCTTC
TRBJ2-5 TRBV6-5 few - CASSYSTLGETQYF TGTGCCAGCAGTTATTCCACCCTGGGAGAGACCCAGTACTTC
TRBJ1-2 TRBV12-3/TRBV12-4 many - CASSINRDGYTF TGTGCCAGCAGTATAAACAGGGACGGCTACACCTTC
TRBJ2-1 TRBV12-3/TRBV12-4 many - CASSLSEQFF TGTGCCAGCAGTTTAAGTGAGCAGTTCTTC
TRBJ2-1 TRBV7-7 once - CASSQRRGNEQFF TGTGCTAGCAGCCAGCGTAGGGGGAATGAGCAGTTCTTC
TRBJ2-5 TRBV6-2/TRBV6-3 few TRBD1 CASSHLDRGQWTQYF TGTGCCAGCAGTCACCTAGACAGGGGGCAGTGGACCCAGTACTTC
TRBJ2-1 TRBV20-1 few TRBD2 CSAQRGSSYNEQFF TGCAGTGCCCAGCGGGGGAGCTCCTACAATGAGCAGTTCTTC
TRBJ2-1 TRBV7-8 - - CASSPVLSGDQFF TGTGCCAGCAGCCCGGTCCTTAGCGGTGATCAGTTCTTC
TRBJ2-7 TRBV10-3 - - CAISEGEAMAYEQYF TGTGCCATCAGTGAGGGGGAAGCCATGGCCTACGAGCAGTACTTC
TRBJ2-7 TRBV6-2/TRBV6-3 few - CASSYPNTGYDEQYF TGTGCCAGCAGTTACCCCAATACAGGGTATGACGAGCAGTACTTC
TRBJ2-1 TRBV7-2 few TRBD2 CASRQAGAHEQFF TGTGCCAGCAGGCAGGCGGGAGCACATGAGCAGTTCTTC
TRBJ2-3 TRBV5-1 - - CASSLDSRDTQYF TGCGCCAGCAGCTTGGATTCTCGGGATACGCAGTATTTT